This T cell receptor (beta chain) is drawn from a study of blood T cell repertoires in COVID-19 (TCRdb year 2020). Study-wide context: Collaborator samples came from the United States, Italy and Spain and covered acute and convalescent phases of COVID-19. The prospective study material was composed of cDNA or gDNA derived from T cells, B-cell-depleted T cells, or PBMCs. The dataset comprised deeply sampled blood TCRbeta repertoires from subjects exposed to, actively infected with, or recovered from COVID-19. The repertoires were released in a freely available public database intended as a resource for research on the immune response to SARS-CoV-2. Samples came from the ongoing ImmuneRACE study (first 160 participants) plus 1,254 subjects from 6 global collaborators. Nearly every sample came with metadata listing a de-identified subject ID, COVID-19 status, age in years and sex. HLA class I and class II types, where available, came from metadata supplied by the sample provider rather than from assay-based typing. Overall study results and their limits: How much clinical and demographic metadata was included differed by source and by participant, and the metadata was provided uncurated.

Participants in the prospective study were aged roughly 18 to 100 years, lived in 20 to 30 United States geographic areas, and enrolled through a virtual design. In the prospective study, participants were assigned to cohorts based on the clinical history participants reported in a screening survey and a study questionnaire. Recovered participants in ImmuneRACE Cohort 3 were defined as having two consecutive negative NP/OP PCR tests, clearance from a healthcare professional, or resolution of symptoms. Mobile phlebotomists in the prospective study collected whole blood, serum and a nasopharyngeal or oropharyngeal swab from every participant. Over a roughly 2-month period, participants in the prospective study had the option of providing additional blood draws and questionnaires. Before DNA extraction, prospective study blood samples were shipped either frozen or at room temperature. Measured from the cysteine to the phenylalanine, the CDR3 is 15 residues long. Left in the record is the CDR3 DNA by itself, 45 bases read in frame from the first base. The germline V gene provides CDR1 ENHRY and CDR2 SYGVKD. Germline trimming amounts to 0 bases on V and 2 bases on J, with 2 as the count of junction bases outside the gene matches.

Notes on this clone: The antigen it binds to is not known. Base qualities are missing; no much larger clone stands one base away.

TCRbeta CDR3 regions were amplified from genomic DNA by means of the immunoSEQ Assay, a bias-controlled multiplex PCR. On the study's bioinformatics: Within the assay, amplification of reference gene primers was used to estimate how many nucleated cells each sample contained. To quantify the absolute abundance of each unique TCRbeta CDR3 rearrangement, sequence reads were collapsed and filtered. Productive Simpson clonality was computed per sample as the square root of Simpson's diversity index over productive rearrangements. The immuneACCESS repertoire file appears here via TCRdb, limited to in-frame rearrangements. These files lack a portion of the clones; in checked studies, under half of the deficit traces to unresolved V genes, and the cause of the others is not known. That table furnishes V, J and clone size, whereas the DNA furnished D and trimming. Recorded for this sample are about 300,000 clones; around 84% of them occurred a single time. About 4.1% of the sample comes from the top ten.

The V gene is TRBV10-3 and the J gene is TRBJ2-7, and TRBD2 aligns with 9 junction nucleotides. Material for sequencing was PBMCs or T cells enriched from blood (not recorded which). The receptor was derived from a man aged 25 to 40 who had recovered from COVID-19. The CDR3 reads as follows: CAISESLAGTYEQYF. In nucleotide form, the sequence is TGTGCCATCAGTGAGTCTCTAGCGGGGACCTACGAGCAGTACTTC.